Below are 6 T cell receptor beta chains sequenced from a single sample in a study of monozygotic twins with inflammatory bowel disease (dated by TCRdb to about 2019). Library preparation used 5' RACE. The sequencer listed for this sample is Illumina HiSeq 2500. The reads went through TCRdb reprocessing, and each CDR3 protein sequence gets one entry with no DNA. This specimen's table enumerates 420,000 or so distinct CDR3 sequences. Under 3% of the sample is in the top ten clones. The sequenced sample consisted of blood. The receptors originated from a human donor with ulcerative colitis or Crohn's disease, or a healthy co-twin of an affected twin (not recorded which).

The chain has TRBV12-3 or TRBV12-4 and TRBJ2-1; TCRdb's D gene call, TRBD1, goes unchecked for lack of DNA. The CDR3 has 18 amino acids. CDR3 sequence: CASSFSLRAGGTYNEQFF.

The chain carries TRBV7-9 and TRBJ1-4; TCRdb outputs TRBD1, but without DNA this stays unchecked. From germline, CDR1 is SEHNR and CDR2 FQNEAQ (reference sequence). The CDR3 spans 17 residues. This CDR3 reads CASSSTLPGQGGEKLFF.

The rearrangement uses TRBV28 and TRBJ2-5; TCRdb indicates TRBD1, and absent DNA this call remains unverified. The CDR3 length is 13 residues. The germline CDR1 and CDR2 sequences are MDHEN and SYDVKM. This chain's CDR3 is CASTTDRGETQYF.

The chain carries TRBV6-6 and TRBJ2-7; the TRBD1 assignment by TCRdb is unverifiable without DNA. The CDR3 contains 13 residues. Germline values: CDR1 MNHNY, CDR2 SVGAGI (reference sequence). The CDR3 loop is CASGTGGYYEQYF.

The chain links TRBV7-6 to TRBJ1-1; TCRdb proposes TRBD1, but this gene call is untestable without DNA. The CDR3 runs 14 residues. Germline assignment: CDR1 SGHVS and CDR2 FNYEAQ. CDR3 loop: CASSPTGVRTEAFF.

The V call is TRBV20-1, the J call TRBJ1-1; without DNA, the TCRdb call of TRBD1 cannot be checked. The CDR3 loop spans 14 amino acids. Per germline, CDR1 DFQATT and CDR2 SNEGSKA (reference sequence). The CDR3 loop reads CSARDRDTTLKAFF.